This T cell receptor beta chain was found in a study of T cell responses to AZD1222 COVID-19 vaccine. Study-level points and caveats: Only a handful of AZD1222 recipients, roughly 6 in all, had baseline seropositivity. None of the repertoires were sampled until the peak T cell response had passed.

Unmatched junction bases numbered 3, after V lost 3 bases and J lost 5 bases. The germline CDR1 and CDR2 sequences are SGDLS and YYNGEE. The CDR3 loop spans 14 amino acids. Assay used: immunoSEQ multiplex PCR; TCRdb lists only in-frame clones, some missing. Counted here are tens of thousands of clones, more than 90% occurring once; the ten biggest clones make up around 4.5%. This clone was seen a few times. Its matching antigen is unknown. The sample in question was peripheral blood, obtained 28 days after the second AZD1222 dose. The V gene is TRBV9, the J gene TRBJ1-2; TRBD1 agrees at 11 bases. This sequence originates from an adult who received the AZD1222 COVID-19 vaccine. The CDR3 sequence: CASSADRGQYGYTF. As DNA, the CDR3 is TGTGCCAGCAGCGCGGACAGGGGGCAATATGGCTACACCTTC.